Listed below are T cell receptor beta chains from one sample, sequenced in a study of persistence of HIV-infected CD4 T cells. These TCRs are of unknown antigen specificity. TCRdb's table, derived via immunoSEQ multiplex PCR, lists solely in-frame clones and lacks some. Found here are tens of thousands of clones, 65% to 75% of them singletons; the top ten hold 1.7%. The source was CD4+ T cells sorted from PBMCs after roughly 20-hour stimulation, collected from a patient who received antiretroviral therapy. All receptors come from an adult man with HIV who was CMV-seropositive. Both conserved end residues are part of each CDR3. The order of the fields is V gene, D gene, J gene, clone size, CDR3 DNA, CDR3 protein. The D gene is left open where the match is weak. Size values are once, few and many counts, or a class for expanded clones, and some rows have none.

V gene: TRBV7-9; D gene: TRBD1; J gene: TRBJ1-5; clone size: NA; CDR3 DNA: TGTGCCAGCAGCCTTACAGGGGGCGGAGGGCAGCCCCAGCATTTT; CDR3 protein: CASSLTGGGGQPQHF
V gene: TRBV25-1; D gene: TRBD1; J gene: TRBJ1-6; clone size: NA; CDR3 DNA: TGTGCCAGCAGGGGTACAGGGGGGGCTAATTCACCCCTCCACTTT; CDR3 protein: CASRGTGGANSPLHF
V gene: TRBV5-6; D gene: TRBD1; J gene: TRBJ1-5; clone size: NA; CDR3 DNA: TGTGCCAGCAGCCCAGGGGACAGTCCTTATCAGCCCCAGCATTTT; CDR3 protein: CASSPGDSPYQPQHF
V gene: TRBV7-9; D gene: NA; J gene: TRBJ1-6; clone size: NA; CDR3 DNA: TGTGCCAGCAGCTTAGCGCGGGAAGGCAAGAGCTCCTATAATTCACCCCTCCACTTT; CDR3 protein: CASSLAREGKSSYNSPLHF
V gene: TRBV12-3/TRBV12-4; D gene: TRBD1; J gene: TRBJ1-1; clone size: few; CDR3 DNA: TGTGCCAGCCGGGACAGGGAAAACACTGAAGCTTTCTTT; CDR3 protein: CASRDRENTEAFF
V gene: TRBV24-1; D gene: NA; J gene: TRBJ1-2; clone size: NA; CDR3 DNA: TGTGCCACCAGTGATAGACAGTCCTATGGCTACACCTTC; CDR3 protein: CATSDRQSYGYTF
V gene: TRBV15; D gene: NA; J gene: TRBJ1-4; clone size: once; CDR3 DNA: TGTGCCACCAGCAGGGGGAATGAAAAACTGTTTTTT; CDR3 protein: CATSRGNEKLFF
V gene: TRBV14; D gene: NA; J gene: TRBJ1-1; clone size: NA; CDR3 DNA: TGTGCCAGCAGCCCCGTAGGCGGAGGGGATACTGAAGCTTTCTTT; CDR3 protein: CASSPVGGGDTEAFF
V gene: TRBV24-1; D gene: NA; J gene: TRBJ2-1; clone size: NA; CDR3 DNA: TGTGCCACCAGTGATTTCCGAGGGCCCCAAGGTGAGCAGTTCTTC; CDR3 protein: CATSDFRGPQGEQFF
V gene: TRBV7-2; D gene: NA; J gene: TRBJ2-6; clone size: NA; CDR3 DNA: TGTGCCAGCAGCTTATTTGGGCTTTCTGGGGCCAACGTCCTGACTTTC; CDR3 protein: CASSLFGLSGANVLTF
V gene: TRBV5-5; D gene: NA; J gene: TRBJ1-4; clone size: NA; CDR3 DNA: TGTGCCAGCAGCTCTGGACAGAATGAAAAACTGTTTTTT; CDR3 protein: CASSSGQNEKLFF
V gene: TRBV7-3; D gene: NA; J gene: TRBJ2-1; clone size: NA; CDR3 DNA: TGTGCCAGCAGCCCCCAGGCGGGCCGCCTCAATGAGCAGTTCTTC; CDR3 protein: CASSPQAGRLNEQFF
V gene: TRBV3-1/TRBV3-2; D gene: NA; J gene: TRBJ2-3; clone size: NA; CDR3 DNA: TGTGCCAGCAGCCGGATGAGGAGCGCAGATACGCAGTATTTT; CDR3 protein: CASSRMRSADTQYF
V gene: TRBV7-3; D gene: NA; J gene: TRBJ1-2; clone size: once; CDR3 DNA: TGTGCCAGCAGCTTAGGGCCAGGGGAATATGAGAGCTACACCTTC; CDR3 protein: CASSLGPGEYESYTF
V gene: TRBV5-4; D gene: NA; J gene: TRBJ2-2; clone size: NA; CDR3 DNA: TGTGCCAGCAGCTTGGACAGGGCGAACACCGGGGAGCTGTTTTTT; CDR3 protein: CASSLDRANTGELFF
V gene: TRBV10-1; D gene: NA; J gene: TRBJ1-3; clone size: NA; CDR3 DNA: TGCGCCAGCAGGGAGACGGATCTCTCTGGAAACACCATATATTTT; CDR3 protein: CASRETDLSGNTIYF
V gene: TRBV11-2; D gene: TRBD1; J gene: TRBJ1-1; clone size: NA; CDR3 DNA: TGTGCCAGCAGCTTGGAGCCGGGACAGGAAGCTTTCTTT; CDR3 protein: CASSLEPGQEAFF
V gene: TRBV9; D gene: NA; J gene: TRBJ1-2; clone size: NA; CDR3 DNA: TGTGCCAGCAGTCAGCTGGGGGCAGGGGTCAACTATGGCTACACCTTC; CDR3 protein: CASSQLGAGVNYGYTF
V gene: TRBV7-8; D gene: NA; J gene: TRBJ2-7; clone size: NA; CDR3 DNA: TGTGCCAGCAGCCCCCAATACGAGCAGTACTTC; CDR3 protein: CASSPQYEQYF
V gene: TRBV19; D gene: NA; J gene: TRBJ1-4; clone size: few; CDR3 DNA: TGTGCCAGTAGTATAGATCGAGGGACGAGCAGAGAAAAACTGTTTTTT; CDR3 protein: CASSIDRGTSREKLFF
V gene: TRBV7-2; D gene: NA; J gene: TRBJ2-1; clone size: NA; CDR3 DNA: TGTGCCAGCAGCTGGCAACGGTACAATGAGCAGTTCTTC; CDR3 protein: CASSWQRYNEQFF
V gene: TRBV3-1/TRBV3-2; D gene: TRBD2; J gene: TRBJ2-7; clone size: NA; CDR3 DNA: TGTGCCAGCAGTCCCTCAGCGGGGGTCAACTACGAGCAGTACTTC; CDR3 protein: CASSPSAGVNYEQYF
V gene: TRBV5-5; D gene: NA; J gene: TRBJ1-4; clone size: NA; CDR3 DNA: TGTGCCAGCAGCTCTGCCGATGTAGTTGAAAAACTGTTTTTT; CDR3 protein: CASSSADVVEKLFF
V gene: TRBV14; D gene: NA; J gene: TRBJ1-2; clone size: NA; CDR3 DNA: TGTGCCAGCAGCCAATTAAACGCACTATCCGGCGGCTACACCTTC; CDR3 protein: CASSQLNALSGGYTF
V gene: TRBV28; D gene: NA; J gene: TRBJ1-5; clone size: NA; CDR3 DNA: TGTGCCAGTACTGCGCAGCGCAATCAGCCCCAGCATTTT; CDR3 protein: CASTAQRNQPQHF
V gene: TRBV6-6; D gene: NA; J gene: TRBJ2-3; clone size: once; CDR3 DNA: TGTGCCAGCAGGGGGACGGCAGGGCGCACAGATACGCAGTATTTT; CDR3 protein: CASRGTAGRTDTQYF
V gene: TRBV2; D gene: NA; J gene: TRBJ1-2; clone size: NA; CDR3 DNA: TGTGCCAGCAGTCCCAGTGGCAGGCAACCTTATGGCTACACCTTC; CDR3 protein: CASSPSGRQPYGYTF
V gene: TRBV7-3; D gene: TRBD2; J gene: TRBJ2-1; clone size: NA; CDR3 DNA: TGTGCCAGCAGCCCCTTTCCGGGACTAGCGGGGGCGTCCCATGTCAAAAATGAGCAGTTCTTC; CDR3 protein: CASSPFPGLAGASHVKNEQFF
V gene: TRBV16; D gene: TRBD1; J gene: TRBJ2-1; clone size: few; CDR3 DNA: TGTGCCAGCAGCCCCAGGGAGATACGAACCGGGACAGACCCCAATGAGCAGTTCTTC; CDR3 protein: CASSPREIRTGTDPNEQFF
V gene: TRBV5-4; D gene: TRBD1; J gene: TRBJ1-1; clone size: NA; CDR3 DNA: TGTGCCAGCAGCCAGACAGGGGCTGAAGCTTTCTTT; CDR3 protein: CASSQTGAEAFF
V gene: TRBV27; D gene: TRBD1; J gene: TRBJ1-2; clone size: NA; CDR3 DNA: TGTGCCAGCAGGATGCCCGGGACAGGGAGTGGCTACACCTTC; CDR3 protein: CASRMPGTGSGYTF
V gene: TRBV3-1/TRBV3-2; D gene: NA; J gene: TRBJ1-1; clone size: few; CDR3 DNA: TGTGCCAGCAGCCAAGAGGAAAGGAGGGCTTTCTTT; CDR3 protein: CASSQEERRAFF
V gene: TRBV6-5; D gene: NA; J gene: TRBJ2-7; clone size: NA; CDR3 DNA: TGTGCCAGCAGCCAGCCGTACGAGCAGTACTTC; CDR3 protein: CASSQPYEQYF
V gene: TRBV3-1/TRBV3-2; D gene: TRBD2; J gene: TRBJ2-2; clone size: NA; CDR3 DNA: TGTGCCAGCAGCCCCCCAGCGGGGGCCCACACCGGGGAGCTGTTTTTT; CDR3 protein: CASSPPAGAHTGELFF
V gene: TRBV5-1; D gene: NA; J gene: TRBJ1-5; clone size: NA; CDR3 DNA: TGCGCCAGCAGCCTACCCCGGGAGGGGCGTGATCAGCCCCAGCATTTT; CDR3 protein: CASSLPREGRDQPQHF
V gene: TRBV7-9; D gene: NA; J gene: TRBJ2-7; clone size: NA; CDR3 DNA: TGTGCCAGCAGCTCGCCCGAGCTACGTAAAACCTACGAGCAGTACTTC; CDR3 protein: CASSSPELRKTYEQYF
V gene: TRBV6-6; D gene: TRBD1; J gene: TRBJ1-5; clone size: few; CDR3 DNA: TGTGCCAGCAGTGGTACCGGGACAGGGGGCGAAGCCCAGCATTTT; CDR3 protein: CASSGTGTGGEAQHF
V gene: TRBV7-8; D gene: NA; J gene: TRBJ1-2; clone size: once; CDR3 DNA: TGTGCCAGCAGCTTATTAGGGGACCCTAACTATGGCTACACCTTC; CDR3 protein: CASSLLGDPNYGYTF
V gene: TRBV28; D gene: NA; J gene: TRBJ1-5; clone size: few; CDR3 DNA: TGTGCCAGCAGTTTGGGGGGGGCCCTCAATCAGCCCCAGCATTTT; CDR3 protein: CASSLGGALNQPQHF
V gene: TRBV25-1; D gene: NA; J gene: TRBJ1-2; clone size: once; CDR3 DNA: TGTGCCAGCAGTGTTTCGGGGACGGCGGGCTACACCTTC; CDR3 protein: CASSVSGTAGYTF
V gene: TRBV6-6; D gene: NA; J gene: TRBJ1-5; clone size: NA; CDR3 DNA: TGTGCCAGCACCGACAGGATCGGTCAGCCCCAGCATTTT; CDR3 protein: CASTDRIGQPQHF
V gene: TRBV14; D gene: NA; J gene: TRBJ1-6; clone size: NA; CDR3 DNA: TGTGCCAGCAGCCAGGTTTATTCACCCCTCCACTTT; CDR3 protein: CASSQVYSPLHF
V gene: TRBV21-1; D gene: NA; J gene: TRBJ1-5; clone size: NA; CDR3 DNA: TGTGCCAGCAGCAAAGAGGACGGCAGTAGCAATCAGCCCCAGCATTTT; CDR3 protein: CASSKEDGSSNQPQHF
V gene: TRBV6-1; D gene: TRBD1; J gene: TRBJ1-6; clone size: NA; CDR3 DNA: TGTGCCAGCAGTGAAGCGGGGACAGGGATTTATTCACCCCTCCACTTT; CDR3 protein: CASSEAGTGIYSPLHF
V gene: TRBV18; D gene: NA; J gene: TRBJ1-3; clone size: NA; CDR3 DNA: TGTGCCAGCGTCTCCTACGGTCGAACAGGGATCTCTGGAAACACCATATATTTT; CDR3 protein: CASVSYGRTGISGNTIYF